This T cell receptor beta chain was captured by sequencing in a study of vaccination effects on CD4 cells after COVID-19. Regarding the study as a whole: The study found marked clonal contraction of infection- and vaccine-induced clones late after vaccination.

Sequencing was preceded by expansion of antigen-specific CD4+ T cells with viral peptide pools in the ViraFEST assay. Between days 9 and 10 of culture, CD4+ T cells were separated out. Each person got two doses of an mRNA SARS-CoV-2 vaccine, BNT162b2 or mRNA-1273. PBMC cultures contained about 2 million cells per well, 9 to 10 IU/ml IL-2 and approximately 9.9 ug/ml peptides. Of note for this clone: No antigen is known for it.

V trimming: 0 bases; J trimming: 6 bases; junction bases outside the gene matches: 9. Germline loops: CDR1 MNHEY, CDR2 SVGAGI. The CDR3 loop spans 16 amino acids. TCRdb's table, derived via immunoSEQ multiplex PCR, lists solely in-frame clones and lacks some. The data hold 70,000 to 85,000 clones, with around 81% observed a single time. The gene calls are TRBV6-5 and TRBJ2-3, with 7 bases that match TRBD2. This receptor was obtained from a human donor who received a COVID-19 vaccine. Here the sequenced sample was CD4+ T cells from PBMCs cultured with HCoV-229E spike peptides, taken after COVID-19 vaccination. The CDR3 bases are TGTGCCAGCAGTTACTCACTAGCGACCCTTGTGGATACGCAGTATTTT. This encodes CASSYSLATLVDTQYF.